This T cell receptor beta chain was recovered during a study of CD8 T cells in ankylosing spondylitis. CDR3 size: 17 residues. Trimming took 0 bases from V and 3 from J, leaving 15 bases between them. The germline CDR1 and CDR2 sequences are MGHRA and YSYEKL. Quantitative barcoded 5'-RACE was used to prepare TCR beta libraries. TCRdb processed the 5' RACE reads anew with MiXCR; each CDR3 protein has one entry. The sample has about 150,000 distinct CDR3 sequences, approximately 44% seen once. Of note for this clonotype: Its antigen is currently unknown.

Study observations and caveats: A motif in TCR beta, a set of about eight highly homologous variants, appeared characteristic of ankylosing spondylitis blood. Some of the motif variants had earlier been found in reactive arthritis patients' fluid and blood. Reportedly, significant enrichment of disease-linked clones occurred in matched ankylosing spondylitis synovial fluid.

The sequence derives from a male donor with ankylosing spondylitis. The specimen was synovial fluid, either unsorted or a sorted T cell fraction (not recorded which). The chain uses TRBV4-1 and TRBJ2-1, with D possibly matching TRBD2 (6 bases). The CDR3 DNA follows: TGCGCCAGCAGCCAAGATGGGGAATCCGGGAGCTACAATGAGCAGTTCTTC. Its protein product is CASSQDGESGSYNEQFF.